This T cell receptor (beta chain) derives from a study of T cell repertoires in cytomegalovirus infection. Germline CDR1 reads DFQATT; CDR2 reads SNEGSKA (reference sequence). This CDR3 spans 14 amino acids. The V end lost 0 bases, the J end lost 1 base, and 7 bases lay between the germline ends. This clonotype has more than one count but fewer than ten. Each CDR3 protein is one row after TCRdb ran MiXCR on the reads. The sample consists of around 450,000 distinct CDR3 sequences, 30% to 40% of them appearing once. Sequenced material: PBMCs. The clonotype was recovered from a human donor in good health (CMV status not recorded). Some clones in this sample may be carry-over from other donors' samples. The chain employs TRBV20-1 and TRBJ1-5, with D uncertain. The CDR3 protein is CSARDTASNQPQHF. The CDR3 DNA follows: TGCAGTGCTAGAGATACCGCGAGCAATCAGCCCCAGCATTTT.